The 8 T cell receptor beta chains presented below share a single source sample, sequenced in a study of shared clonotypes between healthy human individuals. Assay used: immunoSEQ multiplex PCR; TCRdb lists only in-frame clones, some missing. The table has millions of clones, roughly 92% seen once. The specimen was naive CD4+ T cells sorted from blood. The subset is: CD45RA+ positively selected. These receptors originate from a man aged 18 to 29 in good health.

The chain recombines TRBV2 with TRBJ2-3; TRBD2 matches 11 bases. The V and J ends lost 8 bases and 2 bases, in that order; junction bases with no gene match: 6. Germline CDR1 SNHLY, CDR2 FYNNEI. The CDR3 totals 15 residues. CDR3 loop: CASAGTSGFTDTQYF. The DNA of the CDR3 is TGTGCCAGCGCCGGGACTAGCGGATTCACAGATACGCAGTATTTT.

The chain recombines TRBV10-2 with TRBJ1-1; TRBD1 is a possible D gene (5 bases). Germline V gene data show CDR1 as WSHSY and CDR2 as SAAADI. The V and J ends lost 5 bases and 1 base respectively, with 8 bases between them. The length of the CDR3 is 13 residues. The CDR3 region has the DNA TGCGCCAGCAGTCTGACAGAGAACACTGAAGCTTTCTTT. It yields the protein CASSLTENTEAFF.

CDR3 coding DNA: TGTGCCAGCAACCGTGAGACGGATACGCAGTATTTT. As protein: CASNRETDTQYF. V gene TRBV6-6 combines with J gene TRBJ2-3; D is uncertain. From germline, CDR1 is MNHNY and CDR2 SVGAGI (reference sequence). V shed 7 bases and J shed 6 bases, with 11 bases lying between them. This CDR3 is 12 amino acids long.

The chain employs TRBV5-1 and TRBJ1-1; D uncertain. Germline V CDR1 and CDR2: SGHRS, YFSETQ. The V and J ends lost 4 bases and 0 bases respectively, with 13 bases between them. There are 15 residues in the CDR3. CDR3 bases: TGCGCCAGCAGCCTCGGGCCGGGTATGAACACTGAAGCTTTCTTT. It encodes CASSLGPGMNTEAFF.

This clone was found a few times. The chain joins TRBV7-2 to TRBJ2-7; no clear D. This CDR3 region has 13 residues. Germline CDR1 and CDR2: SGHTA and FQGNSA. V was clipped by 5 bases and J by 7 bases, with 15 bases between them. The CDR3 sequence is CASSQTWAGEQYF. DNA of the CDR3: TGTGCCAGCAGCCAAACGTGGGCCGGGGAGCAGTACTTC.

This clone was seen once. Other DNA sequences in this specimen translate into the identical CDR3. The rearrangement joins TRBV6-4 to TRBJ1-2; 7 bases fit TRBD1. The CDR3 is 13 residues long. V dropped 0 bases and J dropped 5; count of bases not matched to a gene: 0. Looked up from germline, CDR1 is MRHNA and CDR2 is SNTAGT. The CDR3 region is CASSDSTGYGYTF. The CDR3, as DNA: TGTGCCAGCAGTGACTCGACAGGGTATGGCTACACCTTC.

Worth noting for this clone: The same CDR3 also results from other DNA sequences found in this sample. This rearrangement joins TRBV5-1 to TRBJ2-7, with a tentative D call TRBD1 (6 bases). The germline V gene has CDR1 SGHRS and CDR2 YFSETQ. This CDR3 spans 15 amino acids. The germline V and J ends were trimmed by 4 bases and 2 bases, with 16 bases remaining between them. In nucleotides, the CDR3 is TGCGCCAGCAGCCCCGGGGCAGGGGTTACCTACGAGCAGTACTTC. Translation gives CASSPGAGVTYEQYF.

CDR3 nucleotides: TGTGCCAGCAGCTTAGTTTCGAACCCTTATGGCTACACCTTC. Translation: CASSLVSNPYGYTF. V gene TRBV11-2 combines with J gene TRBJ1-2; D remains unclear. Trimming took 1 base from V and 5 from J, leaving 11 bases between them. Germline assignment: CDR1 SGHAT and CDR2 FQNNGV. The CDR3 has 14 amino acids.